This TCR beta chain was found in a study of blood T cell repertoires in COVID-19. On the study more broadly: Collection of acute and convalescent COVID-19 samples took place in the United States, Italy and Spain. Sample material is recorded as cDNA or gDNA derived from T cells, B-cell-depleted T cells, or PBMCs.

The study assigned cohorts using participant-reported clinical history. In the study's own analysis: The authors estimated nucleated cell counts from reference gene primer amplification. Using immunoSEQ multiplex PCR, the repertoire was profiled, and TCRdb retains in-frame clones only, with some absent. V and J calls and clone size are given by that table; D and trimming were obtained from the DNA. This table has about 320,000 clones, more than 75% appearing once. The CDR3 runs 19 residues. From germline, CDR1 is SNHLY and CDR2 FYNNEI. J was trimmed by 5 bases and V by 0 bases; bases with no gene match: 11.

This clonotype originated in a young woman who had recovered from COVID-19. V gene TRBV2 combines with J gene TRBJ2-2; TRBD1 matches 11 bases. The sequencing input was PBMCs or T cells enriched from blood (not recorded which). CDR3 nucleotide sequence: TGTGCCAGCAGTGAAGCGAGCCTAGGACAGGGGGCGCGAACCGGGGAGCTGTTTTTT. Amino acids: CASSEASLGQGARTGELFF.